Below are 5 T cell receptor beta chains sequenced from a single sample in a study of blood T cell repertoires in COVID-19. Here immunoSEQ multiplex PCR was the method, and the copy in TCRdb shows in-frame clones only, minus some. In the table there are roughly 250,000 clones, about four fifths of which are singletons. Sequenced: peripheral blood. These receptors were collected from an elderly woman with acute or convalescent COVID-19.

The CDR3, as DNA: TGTGCCAGCAGAAGGGGCAGCCTTAATGAAAAACTGTTTTTT. This encodes CASRRGSLNEKLFF. The chain recombines TRBV2 with TRBJ1-4, with D perhaps matching TRBD1 (5 bases). The germline V and J ends were trimmed by 6 bases and 4 bases, with 12 bases remaining between them. CDR1 SNHLY and CDR2 FYNNEI come from the germline V gene. The CDR3 is made up of 14 amino acids.

The sample holds one count of this clone. The genes are TRBV7-2 and TRBJ2-7, with TRBD1 as a possible D gene (6 bases). V shed 5 bases and J shed 7 bases, with 12 bases lying between them. Germline CDR1 SGHTA, CDR2 FQGNSA. CDR3 length: 12 residues. CDR3 residues: CASSQYRAEQYF. The CDR3 region has the DNA TGTGCCAGCAGCCAATACAGGGCTGAGCAGTACTTC.

The chain carries TRBV6-6 and TRBJ2-1; D possibly corresponds to TRBD2 (6 bases). The ends were cut back, 5 bases at V and 0 bases at J, with 11 bases in the middle. The CDR3 totals 15 residues. Germline V gives CDR1 MNHNY, CDR2 SVGAGI (reference sequence). CDR3 bases: TGTGCCAGCAGTCAACTCGGGAGCTCCTACAATGAGCAGTTCTTC. It yields the protein CASSQLGSSYNEQFF.

The chain recombines TRBV7-2 with TRBJ2-7; tentative D call: TRBD1 (5 bases). The germline V gene has CDR1 SGHTA and CDR2 FQGNSA. V lost 1 base and J lost 3, with 10 bases in between. The CDR3 runs 14 residues. CDR3 residues: CASSLVVGDYEQYF. The CDR3 nucleotides are TGTGCCAGCAGCTTAGTCGTAGGGGACTACGAGCAGTACTTC.

The chain is built from TRBV27 and TRBJ1-1; no firm D call. This CDR3 comprises 14 residues. V lost 3 bases and J lost 0, with 8 bases in between. CDR1 and CDR2 from the germline V gene are MNHEY and SMNVEV (reference sequence). CDR3 in amino acids: CASSLAGMNTEAFF. The CDR3 coding sequence is TGTGCCAGCAGTTTGGCGGGGATGAACACTGAAGCTTTCTTT.